The source of this T cell receptor (beta chain) is a study of shared T cell receptors in the human thymus. Libraries were prepared by immunoSEQ multiplex PCR; TCRdb keeps only in-frame clonotypes and omits some of them. The data hold hundreds of thousands of clones, with more than 75% observed a single time. Per germline, CDR1 MDHEN and CDR2 SYDVKM. This CDR3 region has 16 residues. Trimming cost V 1 base and J 5 bases, with 14 bases left between them. The same sample was also studied in work on human thymus T cells. That work adds: The thymus was resected at corrective cardiac surgery. There appeared to be biased usage of V and J genes in thymic and blood repertoires.

This chain links TRBV28 with TRBJ2-2, with D perhaps TRBD2 (5 bases). The sample taken for sequencing was thymocytes. The source is a boy under three years old with a congenital heart defect. CDR3 amino acids: CASSLYGLADTGELFF. The CDR3 nucleotides are TGTGCCAGCAGTTTATATGGTCTAGCAGATACCGGGGAGCTGTTTTTT. The full variable domain, in which reference TRBV28 and TRBJ2-2 provide the parts outside the CDR3, is DVKVTQSSRYLVKRTGEKVFLECVQDMDHENMFWYRQDPGLGLRLIYFSYDVKMKEKGDIPEGYSVSREKKERFSLILESASTNQTSMYLCASSLYGLADTGELFFGEGSRLTVL.